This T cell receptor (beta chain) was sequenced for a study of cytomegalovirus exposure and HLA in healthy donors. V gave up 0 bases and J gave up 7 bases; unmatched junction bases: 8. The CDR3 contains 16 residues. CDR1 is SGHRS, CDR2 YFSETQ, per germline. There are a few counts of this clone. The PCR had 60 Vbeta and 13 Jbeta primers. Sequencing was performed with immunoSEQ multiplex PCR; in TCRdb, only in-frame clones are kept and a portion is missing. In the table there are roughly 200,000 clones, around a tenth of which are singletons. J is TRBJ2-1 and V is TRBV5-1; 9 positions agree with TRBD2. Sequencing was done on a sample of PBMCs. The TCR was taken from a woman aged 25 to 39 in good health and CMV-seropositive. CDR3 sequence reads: CASSLGGSSGVNEQFF. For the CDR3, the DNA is TGCGCCAGCAGCTTGGGGGGATCTAGCGGGGTAAATGAGCAGTTCTTC.